These 10 T cell receptor beta chains came from one sample sequenced in a study of T-cell reconstitution after alpha-beta-depleted transplantation in children. Unique molecular identifiers were incorporated into the prepared TCRbeta library. In TCRdb, the PCR reads were re-called with MiXCR into one record per CDR3 protein. The sample has around 700,000 distinct CDR3 sequences, around 13% seen once; the top ten hold about 0.77%. The input for sequencing was PBMCs, taken before TCRalphabeta/CD19-depleted stem cell transplant. The receptors come from a girl aged 2-15 years with congenital amegakaryocytic thrombocytopenia, due to receive a stem cell transplant.

This clonotype came up a few times. V usage is TRBV6-1 and J usage is TRBJ2-5; no definite D call. Germline loops: CDR1 MNHNS, CDR2 SASEGT. The length of the CDR3 is 15 residues. V lost 8 bases and J 2 bases, leaving 18 bases between the germline ends. The CDR3 sequence is CASAHYWSKQETQYF. The CDR3 coding sequence is TGTGCCAGCGCGCACTACTGGAGTAAACAAGAGACCCAGTACTTC.

Concerning this clonotype: Being one base from a much bigger clone, this may be a read error. This chain joins TRBV12-3 or TRBV12-4 and TRBJ1-2; D possibly corresponds to TRBD1 (6 bases). Deletions cut 5 bases from V and 4 bases from J, with 17 bases between. The CDR3 runs 15 residues. CDR3: CASSQGRGRSYGYTF. The DNA of the CDR3 is TGTGCCAGCAGTCAAGGACGGGGGCGCTCCTATGGCTACACCTTC.

This clonotype was found many times. V gene TRBV28 combines with J gene TRBJ2-7; either TRBD1 or TRBD2 may fit D (5 bases each). This CDR3 contains 15 residues. The germline gives CDR1 MDHEN, CDR2 SYDVKM. Trimming removed 5 bases from V and 5 bases from J, with 19 bases in between. CDR3 in DNA: TGTGCCAGCAGTACAGGACCGCCAGCCGGGGACGAGCAGTACTTC. Protein product: CASSTGPPAGDEQYF.

This clonotype showed up many times. This chain uses TRBV5-1 with TRBJ2-1; no reliable D call. The CDR3 runs to 14 residues. V was cut by 0 bases and J by 8 bases, with 12 bases left in between. CDR1 is SGHRS, CDR2 YFSETQ, per germline. DNA for the CDR3: TGCGCCAGCAGCTTGGCTCCTAGGGTCGATGAGCAGTTCTTC. Translating gives CASSLAPRVDEQFF.

Ten or more counts support this clonotype. The chain joins TRBV4-2 to TRBJ2-5; 8 nucleotides match TRBD1. V gave up 2 bases and J gave up 5 bases; unmatched junction bases: 1. The germline gives CDR1 LGHNA, CDR2 YNFKEQ. The CDR3 sequence is 13 residues long. This chain's CDR3 is CASSQRQGETQYF. The CDR3 DNA reads as TGTGCCAGCAGCCAAAGACAGGGGGAGACCCAGTACTTC.

This clonotype was found a few times. The chain couples TRBV20-1 to TRBJ2-1; D could derive from TRBD1 or TRBD2 (5 bases each). The CDR3 spans 16 residues. From germline, CDR1 is DFQATT and CDR2 SNEGSKA (reference sequence). V was trimmed by 1 base and J by 7 bases, leaving 20 bases between them. CDR3 bases: TGCAGTGCTAGAGCAGGAGCCCGGGGCCCCCGGAATGAGCAGTTCTTC. Translated: CSARAGARGPRNEQFF.

The chain uses TRBV7-6 and TRBJ2-2; 7 positions match TRBD1. Germline trimming cut 5 bases from V and 4 bases from J; bases unmatched to any gene: 4. The CDR3 runs to 14 residues. Germline V CDR1 and CDR2: SGHVS, FNYEAQ. In DNA, the CDR3 is TGTGCCAGCAGCACTCGACAGGGCACCGGGGAGCTGTTTTTT. Its translation is CASSTRQGTGELFF.

There are a few counts of this clonotype. This chain links TRBV20-1 with TRBJ1-5, with D possibly matching TRBD1 (5 bases). Germline CDR1 reads DFQATT; CDR2 reads SNEGSKA (reference sequence). The CDR3 is 14 amino acids. V lost 0 bases and J 1 base, leaving 7 bases between the germline ends. The CDR3 DNA sequence: TGCAGTGCTAGAGACCGGGACAGCAATCAGCCCCAGCATTTT. It yields the protein CSARDRDSNQPQHF.

V usage is TRBV5-1 and J usage is TRBJ2-7, with unresolved D. Looked up from germline, CDR1 is SGHRS and CDR2 is YFSETQ. V shed 4 bases and J shed 5 bases, with 7 bases lying between them. The CDR3 length is 11 residues. The CDR3 DNA reads as TGCGCCAGCAGCCACCTAGACGAGCAGTACTTC. Encoded protein: CASSHLDEQYF.

This clonotype was seen many times. The chain carries TRBV10-3 and TRBJ2-7, with D hard to call. The CDR3 contains 13 residues. V lost 8 bases and J lost 2, with 13 bases in between. The germline gives CDR1 ENHRY, CDR2 SYGVKD. The CDR3 is CAIRGPEPYEQYF. CDR3 nucleotide sequence: TGTGCCATCCGTGGACCGGAACCCTACGAGCAGTACTTC.